These 15 T cell receptor beta chains share one sample of origin, sequenced in a study of graft-versus-host responses after intestinal transplantation. No antigen is known for these receptors. TCRdb's table, derived via immunoSEQ multiplex PCR, lists solely in-frame clones and lacks some. The profile shows about 71,000 clones, less than 95% of them singletons. The sample in question was unstimulated CD8+ T cells sorted from spleen or lymph node cells, obtained before intestinal transplant. Receptors were obtained from a human donor who received an intestinal transplant.

V usage is TRBV7-9 and J usage is TRBJ1-1; D gene ambiguous. The V gene lost 9 bases and the J gene lost 7 bases, with 6 bases spanning the gap. This CDR3 spans 9 amino acids. From germline, CDR1 is SEHNR and CDR2 FQNEAQ (reference sequence). The CDR3 DNA reads as TGTGCCAGAAGACTTGAAGCTTTCTTT. Its protein product is CARRLEAFF.

The chain couples TRBV10-1 to TRBJ2-7, with unresolved D. Germline V gene data show CDR1 as WNHNN and CDR2 as SYGVQD (reference sequence). Trimming cost V 2 bases and J 3 bases, with 5 bases left between them. The CDR3 has 12 amino acids. CDR3 coding DNA: TGCGCCAGCAGTGAGCGAGGCTACGAGCAGTACTTC. Its protein product is CASSERGYEQYF.

The V gene is TRBV2, the J gene TRBJ1-5; maybe TRBD1 (5 bases). Germline CDR1 reads SNHLY; CDR2 reads FYNNEI. V dropped 7 bases and J dropped 6 bases, with 19 bases sitting between them. This CDR3 comprises 15 residues. CDR3 sequence reads: CASTAGGQGFQPQHF. The CDR3 DNA reads TGTGCCAGCACAGCGGGTGGGCAGGGTTTTCAGCCCCAGCATTTT.

The chain carries TRBV9 and TRBJ1-1; tentative D call: TRBD1 (5 bases). CDR3 length: 18 amino acids. Germline values: CDR1 SGDLS, CDR2 YYNGEE. The V gene lost 3 bases and the J gene lost 0 bases, with 21 bases spanning the gap. The CDR3 loop reads CASSDGGDLDRMNTEAFF. CDR3 coding DNA: TGTGCCAGCAGCGACGGGGGGGACCTCGACCGCATGAACACTGAAGCTTTCTTT. Looking up the rest from reference TRBV9 and TRBJ1-1 gives the full variable domain: DSGVTQTPKHLITATGQRVTLRCSPRSGDLSVYWYQQSLDQGLQFLIQYYNGEERAKGNILERFSAQQFPDLHSELNLSSLELGDSALYFCASSDGGDLDRMNTEAFFGQGTRLTVV.

The chain joins TRBV14 to TRBJ2-5; perhaps TRBD1 as D (6 bases). This CDR3 comprises 15 residues. The V gene lost 2 bases and the J gene lost 7 bases, with 17 bases spanning the gap. Germline V gene lookup returns CDR1 SGHDN and CDR2 FVKESK. CDR3 sequence: CASSQHGGLWGTQYF. CDR3 DNA: TGTGCCAGCAGCCAACATGGGGGCTTATGGGGGACCCAGTACTTC.

The chain links TRBV9 to TRBJ2-3; 8 positions match TRBD2. The CDR3 loop spans 15 amino acids. Germline V gives CDR1 SGDLS, CDR2 YYNGEE. Trimming cost V 3 bases and J 6 bases; bases outside gene matches: 9. DNA of the CDR3: TGTGCCAGCAGCGGCACGGGGGGGCTTCCGGATACGCAGTATTTT. Its translation: CASSGTGGLPDTQYF.

About this clone itself: This same CDR3 is encoded by further DNA sequences in the sample. This chain joins TRBV9 and TRBJ1-2; 9 bases match TRBD1. Unmatched junction bases numbered 3, after V lost 4 bases and J lost 2 bases. Germline V gene sequence: CDR1 SGDLS, CDR2 YYNGEE. The CDR3 consists of 14 residues. In DNA, the CDR3 is TGTGCCAGCAGCTCCGGGACAGGGAACTATGGCTACACCTTC. It specifies CASSSGTGNYGYTF.

Remarks on this clone: The same CDR3 arises from other DNA sequences in this sample as well. The chain combines TRBV27 with TRBJ1-1; D remains ambiguous. The CDR3 totals 13 residues. Germline lookup yields CDR1 MNHEY and CDR2 SMNVEV (reference sequence). V was shortened by 6 bases and J by 1 base, with 9 bases between the two germline ends. This CDR3 is CASSLGGNTEAFF. In DNA form, the CDR3 reads TGTGCCAGCAGCCTCGGCGGGAACACTGAAGCTTTCTTT.

The sample holds one count of this clone. The rearrangement links TRBV6-1 to TRBJ1-2; possible D gene TRBD1, 5 bases. The length of the CDR3 is 13 residues. Trimming removed 4 bases at V and 4 bases at J, with 10 bases between. Germline V gene data show CDR1 as MNHNS and CDR2 as SASEGT. CDR3 in DNA: TGTGCCAGCAGTGTAAGACAGATCTATGGCTACACCTTC. Amino acids: CASSVRQIYGYTF.

In the case of this clone: The junction does not match germline at one end; this may be a read error. The gene calls are TRBV10-3 and TRBJ2-1; D is unclear. The CDR3 sequence is 16 residues long. The V gene's germline CDR1 is ENHRY and CDR2 SYGVKD. The CDR3 DNA reads TGTGCCATCAGTGAGTCGATTCGGTTGAACTACAATGGGCAGTTCTTC. It encodes CAISESIRLNYNGQFF.

V is TRBV7-9 and J is TRBJ2-1; 7 bases are shared with TRBD2. The CDR3 spans 12 residues. The junction had 3 bases not matched to a gene; V was cut back by 6 bases and J by 7 bases. CDR1 SEHNR and CDR2 FQNEAQ come from the germline V gene (reference sequence). CDR3 in amino acids: CASRGTINEQFF. The CDR3 region has the DNA TGTGCCAGCAGGGGGACTATAAATGAGCAGTTCTTC.

The chain uses TRBV14 and TRBJ1-1, with D maybe TRBD1 (5 bases). The V gene lost 1 base and the J gene lost 1 base, with 10 bases spanning the gap. Germline CDR1 and CDR2: SGHDN and FVKESK. The CDR3 is 15 amino acids. The CDR3 here is CASSQGPQENTEAFF. The DNA for the CDR3 is TGTGCCAGCAGCCAAGGACCACAGGAGAACACTGAAGCTTTCTTT.

This clone appeared a single time. The V gene is TRBV6-1, the J gene TRBJ1-1, with D perhaps TRBD1 (6 bases). The CDR3 is 14 amino acids. The V and J ends lost 5 bases and 0 bases respectively, with 10 bases between them. From germline, CDR1 is MNHNS and CDR2 SASEGT. The CDR3 spells CASSMTGLNTEAFF. The CDR3 DNA follows: TGTGCCAGCAGTATGACAGGCTTGAACACTGAAGCTTTCTTT.

The chain links TRBV19 to TRBJ2-7; perhaps TRBD1 as D (6 bases). The CDR3 totals 13 residues. Germline V lookup: CDR1 LNHDA, CDR2 SQIVND (reference sequence). V gave up 9 bases and J gave up 4 bases, with 16 bases separating them. CDR3 nucleotides: TGTGCCAGCCGGGACACCATAACGTACGAGCAGTACTTC. Amino acids: CASRDTITYEQYF.

The chain employs TRBV2 and TRBJ2-1; 7 bases align to TRBD2. Germline V lookup: CDR1 SNHLY, CDR2 FYNNEI. The CDR3 runs to 15 residues. The V segment lost 6 bases and the J segment 10 bases; nucleotides outside the gene matches: 15. The CDR3 DNA follows: TGTGCCAGCAGGGGAGCCTCGGCGGGGGAGGGGGAGCAGTTCTTC. Translated, it gives CASRGASAGEGEQFF.